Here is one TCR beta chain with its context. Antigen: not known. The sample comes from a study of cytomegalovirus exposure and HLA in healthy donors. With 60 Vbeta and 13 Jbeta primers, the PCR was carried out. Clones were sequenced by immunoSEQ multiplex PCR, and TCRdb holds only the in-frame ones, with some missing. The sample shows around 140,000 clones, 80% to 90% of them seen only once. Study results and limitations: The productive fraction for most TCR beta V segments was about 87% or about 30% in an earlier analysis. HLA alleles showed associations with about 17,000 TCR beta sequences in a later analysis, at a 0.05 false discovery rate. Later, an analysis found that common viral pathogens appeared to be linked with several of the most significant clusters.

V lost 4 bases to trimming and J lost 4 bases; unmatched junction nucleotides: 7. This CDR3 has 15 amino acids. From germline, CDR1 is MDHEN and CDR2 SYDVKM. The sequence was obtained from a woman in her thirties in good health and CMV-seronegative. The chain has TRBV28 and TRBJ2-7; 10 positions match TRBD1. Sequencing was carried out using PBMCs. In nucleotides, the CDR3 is TGTGCCAGCAGTTATAGCCGGGACAGGGGATACGAGCAGTACTTC. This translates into CASSYSRDRGYEQYF.